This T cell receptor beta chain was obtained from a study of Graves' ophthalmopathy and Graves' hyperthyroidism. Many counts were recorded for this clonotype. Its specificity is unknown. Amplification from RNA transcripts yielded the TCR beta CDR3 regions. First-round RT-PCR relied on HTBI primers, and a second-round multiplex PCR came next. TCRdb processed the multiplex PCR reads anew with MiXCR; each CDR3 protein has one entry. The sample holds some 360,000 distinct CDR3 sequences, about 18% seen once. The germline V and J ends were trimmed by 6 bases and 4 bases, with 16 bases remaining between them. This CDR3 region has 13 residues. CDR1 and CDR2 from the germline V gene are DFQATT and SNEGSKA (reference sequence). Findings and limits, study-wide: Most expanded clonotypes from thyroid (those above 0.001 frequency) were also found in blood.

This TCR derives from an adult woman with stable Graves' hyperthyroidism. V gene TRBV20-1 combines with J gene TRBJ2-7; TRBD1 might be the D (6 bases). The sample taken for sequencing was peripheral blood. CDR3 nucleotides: TGCAGTGCCGGACAGTCTATTGGGTACGAGCAGTACTTC. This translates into CSAGQSIGYEQYF.